The 19 T cell receptor beta chains listed next were all sequenced from one sample in a study of PD-1 blockade in classical Hodgkin lymphoma. Described time point: cycle 4 day 1 (C4D1), after 5 to 7 weeks of nivolumab. Each and every patient relapsed after autologous stem cell transplantation, and patients got differing brentuximab vedotin exposure. Profiling relied on immunoSEQ multiplex PCR, and the TCRdb table lists in-frame clones only, not all of them. The repertoire holds about 24,000 clones, around 84% seen once, with about 6.3% in the top ten. This sample comprised peripheral blood mononuclear cells (PBMCs), obtained before the fourth cycle of nivolumab. Receptor source: a human donor with classical Hodgkin lymphoma.

CDR3 protein: CASSQTGDTGELFF. CDR3 nucleotides: TGTGCCAGCAGCCAAACAGGAGACACCGGGGAGCTGTTTTTT. The gene calls are TRBV2 and TRBJ2-2, with a weak D call TRBD1 (5 bases). Germline V gene sequence: CDR1 SNHLY, CDR2 FYNNEI. CDR3 size: 14 residues. V shed 6 bases and J shed 3 bases, with 11 bases lying between them.

This chain links TRBV19 with TRBJ1-2; the D is unclear. CDR3 size: 13 residues. The V gene's germline CDR1 is LNHDA and CDR2 SQIVND (reference sequence). V was shortened by 5 bases and J by 4 bases, with 11 bases between the two germline ends. The CDR3 coding sequence is TGTGCCAGTAGTTTAGGACGGGGCTATGGCTACACCTTC. Its protein is CASSLGRGYGYTF. The complete variable domain, with remaining parts taken from reference TRBV19 and TRBJ1-2, reads DGGITQSPKYLFRKEGQNVTLSCEQNLNHDAMYWYRQDPGQGLRLIYYSQIVNDFQKGDIAEGYSVSREKKESFPLTVTSAQKNPTAFYLCASSLGRGYGYTFGSGTRLTVV.

This chain uses TRBV4-2 with TRBJ2-7, with 7 bases aligning to TRBD1. CDR3 length equals 15 residues. V gave up 0 bases and J gave up 2 bases; unmatched junction bases: 4. CDR1 and CDR2 from the germline V gene are LGHNA and YNFKEQ. CDR3 bases: TGTGCCAGCAGCCAAGAAAGGGGGACAGCCTACGAGCAGTACTTC. Protein sequence: CASSQERGTAYEQYF.

The chain links TRBV7-2 to TRBJ1-2; D unresolved. The CDR3 loop spans 15 amino acids. Trimming left V 1 base short and J 3 bases short, with 12 bases between. Germline loops: CDR1 SGHTA, CDR2 FQGNSA. This CDR3 reads CASSLVPERDYGYTF. The CDR3 region has the DNA TGTGCCAGCAGCTTAGTACCGGAGCGGGACTATGGCTACACCTTC. Full variable domain (remainder filled in from reference TRBV7-2 and TRBJ1-2): GAGVSQSPSNKVTEKGKDVELRCDPISGHTALYWYRQSLGQGLEFLIYFQGNSAPDKSGLPSDRFSAERTGGSVSTLTIQRTQQEDSAVYLCASSLVPERDYGYTFGSGTRLTVV.

This rearrangement joins TRBV9 to TRBJ2-1, with 7 bases that match TRBD2. The V gene end was trimmed by 6 bases and the J gene end by 4 bases; junction bases not matched to a gene: 7. This CDR3 is 14 amino acids long. Looked up from germline, CDR1 is SGDLS and CDR2 is YYNGEE. The CDR3 is CASNGGSEYNEQFF. Written as DNA, the CDR3 is TGTGCCAGCAACGGCGGGAGCGAGTACAATGAGCAGTTCTTC.

The gene calls are TRBV19 and TRBJ1-5; D might be TRBD1 (5 bases). The V gene lost 1 base and the J gene lost 0 bases, with 13 bases spanning the gap. The V gene's germline CDR1 is LNHDA and CDR2 SQIVND (reference sequence). The CDR3 runs 17 residues. CDR3 sequence reads: CASSIATPGHSNQPQHF. The DNA of the CDR3 is TGTGCCAGTAGTATAGCTACTCCAGGGCATAGCAATCAGCCCCAGCATTTT. Full variable domain (outside the CDR3, taken from reference TRBV19 and TRBJ1-5): DGGITQSPKYLFRKEGQNVTLSCEQNLNHDAMYWYRQDPGQGLRLIYYSQIVNDFQKGDIAEGYSVSREKKESFPLTVTSAQKNPTAFYLCASSIATPGHSNQPQHFGDGTRLSIL.

V usage is TRBV6-4 and J usage is TRBJ2-1; maybe TRBD2 (5 bases). Germline V lookup: CDR1 MRHNA, CDR2 SNTAGT. This CDR3 comprises 15 residues. V lost 10 bases, J lost 5 bases, and 21 bases lay in between. The CDR3 nucleotides read TGTGCCATCAGCTTTGAGGGCCTCAACAACAATGAGCAGTTCTTC. It encodes CAISFEGLNNNEQFF.

This clone was detected a few times. This chain connects TRBV5-6 to TRBJ1-2; 8 bases map to TRBD1. CDR1 is SGHDT and CDR2 is YYEEEE in the germline V gene. This CDR3 contains 15 residues. J lost 3 bases, V lost 4 bases, and 8 bases had no gene match. CDR3 amino acids: CASSPDRGRDYGYTF. The DNA for the CDR3 is TGTGCCAGCAGCCCAGACAGGGGCAGGGACTATGGCTACACCTTC.

This chain uses TRBV30 with TRBJ1-3, with 10 bases matching TRBD1. The CDR3 has 15 amino acids. Germline CDR1 and CDR2: GTSNPN and SVGIG (reference sequence). The CDR3 loop is CALTRDRGSGNTIYF. The CDR3 DNA is TGTGCACTCACCCGGGACAGGGGATCTGGAAACACCATATATTTT.

V usage is TRBV7-9 and J usage is TRBJ1-1, with D uncertain. Germline V gene lookup returns CDR1 SEHNR and CDR2 FQNEAQ (reference sequence). The CDR3 totals 14 residues. Trimming shortened V by 6 bases and J by 0 bases, and 11 bases separated the two germline ends. CDR3 DNA sequence: TGTGCCAGCAGTTCATACCGGATGAACACTGAAGCTTTCTTT. This codes for CASSSYRMNTEAFF.

The chain carries TRBV13 and TRBJ2-1, with TRBD2 as a possible D gene (5 bases). This CDR3 is 14 amino acids long. The V gene's germline CDR1 is PRHDT and CDR2 FYEKMQ (reference sequence). The V and J ends lost 5 bases and 3 bases respectively, with 11 bases between them. The CDR3 loop reads CASSLPGVYNEQFF. The CDR3 coding sequence is TGTGCCAGCAGCCTCCCCGGGGTCTACAATGAGCAGTTCTTC.

The table lists this clone with a few counts. The chain uses TRBV5-1 and TRBJ1-1; 7 bases are shared with TRBD1. V dropped 0 bases and J dropped 1; count of bases not matched to a gene: 3. CDR3 length: 15 amino acids. Germline lookup yields CDR1 SGHRS and CDR2 YFSETQ. The CDR3 DNA is TGCGCCAGCAGCTTGGAGGGACAGACGAACACTGAAGCTTTCTTT. Translating gives CASSLEGQTNTEAFF.

This chain uses TRBV19 with TRBJ2-7; no definite D call. Trimming removed 4 bases from V and 3 bases from J, with 10 bases in between. This CDR3 comprises 13 residues. Germline V lookup: CDR1 LNHDA, CDR2 SQIVND (reference sequence). This CDR3 reads CASSKGPGYEQYF. CDR3 DNA sequence: TGTGCCAGTAGTAAAGGACCTGGCTACGAGCAGTACTTC.

The CDR3 bases are TGTGCCATCAGTGAGCAGGGGACTCCACAGTTCTTC. Its translation: CAISEQGTPQFF. The gene calls are TRBV10-3 and TRBJ2-1; D possibly uses TRBD1 or TRBD2 (6 bases each). Between the trimmed V and J ends, which lost 2 bases and 13 bases, there was a span of 12 bases. CDR1 is ENHRY, CDR2 SYGVKD, per germline. This CDR3 is 12 amino acids long.

V is TRBV7-7 and J is TRBJ2-1, with 8 bases fitting TRBD1. Germline V lookup: CDR1 SSHAT, CDR2 FNYEAQ (reference sequence). With 5 bases clipped from V and 5 bases from J, the junction kept 5 bases outside the gene matches. The CDR3 covers 14 residues. CDR3 nucleotide sequence: TGTGCCAGCAGCCCCCGGACAGGGCACAATGAGCAGTTCTTC. Protein product: CASSPRTGHNEQFF.

This clone was recorded only once. The J gene is TRBJ2-1, the V gene TRBV4-2, with a possible D match to TRBD2 (6 bases). Germline CDR1 reads LGHNA; CDR2 reads YNFKEQ. Trimming removed 0 bases at V and 7 bases at J, with 19 bases between. This CDR3 is 17 amino acids long. CDR3 DNA sequence: TGTGCCAGCAGCCAAGATAAAGGAGGGGTAGCGGCGAATGAGCAGTTCTTC. Amino acids: CASSQDKGGVAANEQFF.

The chain couples TRBV11-3 to TRBJ2-7; 9 bases map to TRBD1. Germline V gene sequence: CDR1 SGHNT, CDR2 YENEEA. The CDR3 sequence is 15 residues long. Germline trimming cut 3 bases from V and 3 bases from J; bases unmatched to any gene: 6. CDR3 nucleotide sequence: TGTGCCAGCAGCTTTGACAGGGGGGCATACTACGAGCAGTACTTC. Residues: CASSFDRGAYYEQYF.

The chain links TRBV6-1 to TRBJ2-1; D possibly corresponds to TRBD2 (6 bases). Trimming removed 3 bases from V and 3 bases from J, with 15 bases in between. This CDR3 contains 16 residues. Germline loops: CDR1 MNHNS, CDR2 SASEGT. The CDR3 bases are TGTGCCAGCAGTGACAACGCCGGGACTTTCTACAATGAGCAGTTCTTC. The encoded protein is CASSDNAGTFYNEQFF.

The chain has TRBV9 and TRBJ2-1; D unresolved. Germline loops: CDR1 SGDLS, CDR2 YYNGEE. V lost 0 bases and J 0 bases, leaving 4 bases between the germline ends. The CDR3 is 14 amino acids. CDR3 residues: CASSVDSSYNEQFF. CDR3 DNA: TGTGCCAGCAGCGTAGACAGCTCCTACAATGAGCAGTTCTTC.